This T cell receptor (beta chain) is drawn from a study of blood T cell repertoires in COVID-19. Study information: The cDNA or gDNA used as material had been derived from T cells, B-cell-depleted T cells, or PBMCs.

J lost 3 bases, V lost 1 base, and 4 bases had no gene match. The CDR3 runs 15 residues. Per the germline V gene, CDR1 is SEHNR and CDR2 is FQNEAQ (reference sequence). TCRdb's table, derived via immunoSEQ multiplex PCR, lists solely in-frame clones and lacks some. The sample yields 75,000 or so clones, about four fifths seen once. Sequenced sample: peripheral blood. This clonotype was obtained from a man in his forties or fifties with acute or convalescent COVID-19. The chain uses TRBV7-9 and TRBJ1-2, with 8 bases that match TRBD1. CDR3 protein: CASSLGQGAYYGYTF. DNA of the CDR3: TGTGCCAGCAGCTTAGGGCAGGGGGCGTACTATGGCTACACCTTC.